These 17 T cell receptor beta chains came from one sample sequenced in a study of vaccination effects on CD4 cells after COVID-19. Antigen-specific CD4+ T cells expanded by the ViraFEST assay with viral peptide pools were then sequenced. It was after roughly ten days of culture that CD4+ T cells were isolated. A PCR test confirmed that the person had SARS-CoV-2 infection between March and December 2020. This table comes from immunoSEQ multiplex PCR, and its TCRdb copy is limited to in-frame clones, with some not included. The data contain under 55,000 clones, around 75% of them singletons. No antigen is known for these receptors. The material was CD4+ T cells from PBMCs cultured with a peptide pool, obtained before COVID-19 vaccination. These receptors came from a human donor who had a prior SARS-CoV-2 infection.

This clone occurred once. The CDR3 loop is CASSFGASGSGNEQFF. For the CDR3, the DNA is TGTGCCAGCAGTTTCGGGGCTAGCGGGAGTGGAAATGAGCAGTTCTTC. The V and J genes are TRBV27 and TRBJ2-1, with 10 bases lining up with TRBD2. This CDR3 has 16 residues. Germline V lookup: CDR1 MNHEY, CDR2 SMNVEV (reference sequence). J lost 7 bases, V lost 3 bases, and 9 bases had no gene match.

The rearrangement links TRBV5-1 to TRBJ2-7; D perhaps matches TRBD1 (6 bases). CDR1 and CDR2 (germline): SGHRS, YFSETQ. The CDR3 covers 15 residues. Trimming removed 4 bases from V and 6 bases from J, with 20 bases in between. The CDR3 loop is CASSPTYSDRTEQYF. Here the CDR3 DNA reads TGCGCCAGCAGCCCTACGTATAGCGACAGGACCGAGCAGTACTTC.

The V gene is TRBV5-7, the J gene TRBJ2-5; 9 nucleotides agree with TRBD1. TRBV5-7 is sorted into the ORF group, with uncertain function. The CDR3 length is 17 residues. V was clipped by 4 bases and J by 6 bases; unmatched bases: 16. As DNA, the CDR3 is TGTGCCAGCAGCGACACGTCACAGGGGGCGCCGAAACAGACCCAGTACTTC. Amino acid sequence: CASSDTSQGAPKQTQYF.

The chain has TRBV4-1 and TRBJ2-1; D might be TRBD2 (7 bases). The CDR3 has 16 amino acids. V lost 0 bases to trimming and J lost 8 bases, with 17 bases between them. Germline CDR1 is MGHRA and CDR2 is YSYEKL. DNA of the CDR3: TGCGCCAGCAGCCAAGATAGGGGGGGCCTCGGTCATGAGCAGTTCTTC. Translating gives CASSQDRGGLGHEQFF.

The chain is built from TRBV5-5 and TRBJ1-5; 7 nucleotides agree with TRBD1. The CDR3 spans 18 residues. The ends lost 1 base at V and 1 base at J; junction bases unmatched: 11. Germline V gives CDR1 SGHKS, CDR2 YYEKEE (reference sequence). CDR3 protein: CASSLRGTASGSNQPQHF. The CDR3 DNA follows: TGTGCCAGCAGCTTGCGGGGGACAGCCTCCGGGAGCAATCAGCCCCAGCATTTT.

This clone was counted between two and nine times. V and J are TRBV5-6 and TRBJ1-5; D is undetermined. V lost 0 bases and J lost 6, with 4 bases in between. The CDR3 extends over 12 amino acids. CDR1 is SGHDT, CDR2 YYEEEE, per germline. CDR3 loop: CASSLGSQPQHF. CDR3 DNA: TGTGCCAGCAGCTTGGGATCTCAGCCCCAGCATTTT.

CDR3 loop: CASSQDSRTYKYF. For the CDR3, the DNA is TGCGCCAGCAGCCAAGATAGTCGGACATACAAGTATTTT. The chain uses TRBV4-1 and TRBJ2-3, with D tentatively TRBD1 (5 bases). Trimming took 0 bases from V and 13 from J, leaving 14 bases between them. The CDR3 has 13 amino acids. Germline V CDR1 and CDR2: MGHRA, YSYEKL.

The chain recombines TRBV7-8 with TRBJ1-4; weak D call: TRBD1 (5 bases). V dropped 5 bases and J dropped 9 bases, with 10 bases sitting between them. This CDR3 has 12 residues. Looked up from germline, CDR1 is SGHVS and CDR2 is FQNEAQ. The CDR3 loop reads CASSRDGQKLFF. CDR3 in DNA: TGTGCCAGCAGCCGGGACGGCCAAAAACTGTTTTTT. The variable domain in full, completed from reference TRBV7-8 and TRBJ1-4, reads GAGVSQSPRYKVAKRGQDVALRCDPISGHVSLFWYQQALGQGPEFLTYFQNEAQLDKSGLPSDRFFAERPEGSVSTLKIQRTQQEDSAVYLCASSRDGQKLFFGSGTQLSVL.

This clone was counted once. In DNA, the CDR3 is TGCGCCAGCAGCTCTATACCGACAGGGGCTAACACTGAAGCTTTCTTT. It is translated as CASSSIPTGANTEAFF. V is TRBV5-1 and J is TRBJ1-1; TRBD1 matches 8 bases. J gave up 2 bases and V 3 bases, and 9 bases lay outside the gene matches. The germline V gene has CDR1 SGHRS and CDR2 YFSETQ. The CDR3 length is 16 residues.

J is TRBJ1-1 and V is TRBV11-2, with 9 bases lining up with TRBD1. Germline trimming cut 3 bases from V and 6 bases from J; bases unmatched to any gene: 5. This CDR3 is 14 amino acids long. Germline V lookup: CDR1 SGHAT, CDR2 FQNNGV. DNA of the CDR3: TGTGCCAGCAGCTTCGGACAGGGGTTGGCTGAAGCTTTCTTT. Protein: CASSFGQGLAEAFF.

The CDR3 spells CASSTDRGASPLHF. CDR3 DNA: TGTGCCAGCAGCACAGACAGGGGTGCTTCACCCCTCCACTTT. The gene calls are TRBV7-9 and TRBJ1-6; 8 bases line up with TRBD1. The CDR3 covers 14 residues. Per germline, CDR1 SEHNR and CDR2 FQNEAQ (reference sequence). V lost 5 bases and J lost 9; bases outside the gene matches: 6.

The chain couples TRBV28 to TRBJ1-3; weak D call: TRBD1 (5 bases). Germline V CDR1 and CDR2: MDHEN, SYDVKM. The CDR3 has 14 amino acids. V was clipped by 3 bases and J by 7 bases, with 13 bases between them. The CDR3 is CASSFAGFGNTIYF. Written as DNA, the CDR3 is TGTGCCAGCAGTTTCGCAGGGTTTGGGAACACCATATATTTT.

The chain has TRBV9 and TRBJ2-1, with TRBD2 as a possible D gene (5 bases). The CDR3 contains 16 residues. Per germline, CDR1 SGDLS and CDR2 YYNGEE. V dropped 2 bases and J dropped 6 bases, with 18 bases sitting between them. CDR3 DNA sequence: TGTGCCAGCAGCGTGGGCGGGTCGCTTGATCTCAATGAGCAGTTCTTC. This gives the protein CASSVGGSLDLNEQFF.

This clone showed up just a few times. V is TRBV15 and J is TRBJ1-1; 8 bases line up with TRBD1. Germline V gives CDR1 LNHNV, CDR2 YYDKDF (reference sequence). Losses at the gene ends were 1 base for V and 1 base for J; bases not matched to a gene: 2. This CDR3 region has 15 residues. CDR3 bases: TGTGCCACCAGCAGAGCCGGGACAGGGAACACTGAAGCTTTCTTT. Its translation is CATSRAGTGNTEAFF.

Only one count was recorded for this clone. This chain connects TRBV21-1 to TRBJ1-1; TRBD1, the D gene given by the table, was not confirmed from the DNA. TRBV21-1 is described as a pseudogene. This CDR3 has 14 amino acids. The CDR3 bases are TGTGCCAGCCCAACAGGGATAAGGTCCACTGAAGCTTTCTTT. Translating gives CASPTGIRSTEAFF.

This chain links TRBV24-1 with TRBJ1-6; 9 positions match TRBD1. Unmatched junction bases numbered 4, after V lost 0 bases and J lost 8 bases. This CDR3 is built from 16 residues. Germline lookup yields CDR1 KGHDR and CDR2 SFDVKD. CDR3 sequence: CATSDLPGQGYSPLHF. CDR3 coding DNA: TGTGCCACCAGTGATTTGCCGGGACAGGGTTATTCACCCCTCCACTTT.

This chain links TRBV19 with TRBJ2-7; D might be TRBD1 (6 bases). Germline V CDR1 and CDR2: LNHDA, SQIVND (reference sequence). V was cut by 1 base and J by 6 bases, with 13 bases left in between. The CDR3 extends over 14 amino acids. The CDR3 loop reads CASSIAPGDLEQYF. Here the CDR3 DNA reads TGTGCCAGTAGTATAGCGCCAGGGGACCTCGAGCAGTACTTC.